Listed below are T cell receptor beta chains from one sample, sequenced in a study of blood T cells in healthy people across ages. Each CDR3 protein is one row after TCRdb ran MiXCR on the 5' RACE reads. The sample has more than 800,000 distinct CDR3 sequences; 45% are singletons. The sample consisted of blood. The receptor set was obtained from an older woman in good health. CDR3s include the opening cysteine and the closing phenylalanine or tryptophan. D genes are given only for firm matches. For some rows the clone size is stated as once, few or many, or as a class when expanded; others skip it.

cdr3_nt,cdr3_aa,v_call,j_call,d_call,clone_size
TGCGCCAGCAGCATGGTCGAGGGGGGGTCCTACGAGCAGTACTTC,CASSMVEGGSYEQYF,TRBV5-1,TRBJ2-7,.,.
TGTGCCAGCGATTTAGGGACTAGCGCCATACATAAAAACATTCAGTACTTC,CASDLGTSAIHKNIQYF,TRBV2,TRBJ2-4,TRBD2,.
TGTGCCAGCAGCGTAGTAAGGGCTGAAAAACTGTTTTTT,CASSVVRAEKLFF,TRBV7-2,TRBJ1-4,.,.
TGCAGCGTTGAGAGGGTCGAGGGCGAGCAGTACTTC,CSVERVEGEQYF,TRBV29-1,TRBJ2-7,.,.
TGTGCCAGCAGCCACCGGACTCCTAACTATGGCTACACCTTC,CASSHRTPNYGYTF,TRBV7-2,TRBJ1-2,.,.
TGTGCCAGCAGTCCCTACCAGGGAAATCAGCCCCAGCATTTT,CASSPYQGNQPQHF,TRBV27,TRBJ1-5,.,few
TGTGCCAGCAGTGAGGACTACGAGCAGTACTTC,CASSEDYEQYF,TRBV25-1,TRBJ2-7,.,many
TGTGCCAGCAGTTACGGGGCTAGCGGGATCCAACATGAGCAGTTCTTC,CASSYGASGIQHEQFF,TRBV6-2/TRBV6-3,TRBJ2-1,TRBD2,few
TGTGCCAGCAGTACTCCGGGGGGGGACCAAGAGACCCAGTACTTC,CASSTPGGDQETQYF,TRBV27,TRBJ2-5,TRBD2,.
TGTGCCAGCAGTTTTGCAGGGGTCAGCTATGGCTACACCTTC,CASSFAGVSYGYTF,TRBV27,TRBJ1-2,.,.
TGTGCCAGCAGCTTAGCCTCCCCCTTTCTCTCACCGAGGGCTAGCGGGAGGTGGAATGAGCAGTTCTTC,CASSLASPFLSPRASGRWNEQFF,TRBV7-2,TRBJ2-1,TRBD2,.